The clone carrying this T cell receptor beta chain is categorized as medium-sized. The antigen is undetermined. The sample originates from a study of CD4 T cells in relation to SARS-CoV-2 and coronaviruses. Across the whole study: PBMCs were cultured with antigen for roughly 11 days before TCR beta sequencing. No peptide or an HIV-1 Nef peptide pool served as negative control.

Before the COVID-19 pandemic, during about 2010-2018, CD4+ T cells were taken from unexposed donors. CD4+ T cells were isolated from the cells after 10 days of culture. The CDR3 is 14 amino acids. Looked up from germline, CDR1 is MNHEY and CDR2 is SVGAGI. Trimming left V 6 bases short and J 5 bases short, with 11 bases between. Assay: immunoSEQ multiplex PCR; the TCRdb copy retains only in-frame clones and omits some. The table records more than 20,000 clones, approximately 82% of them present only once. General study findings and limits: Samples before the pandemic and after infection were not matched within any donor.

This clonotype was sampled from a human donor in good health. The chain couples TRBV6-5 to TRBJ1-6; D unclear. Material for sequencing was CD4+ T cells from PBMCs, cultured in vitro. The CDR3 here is CASRPGSNNSPLHF. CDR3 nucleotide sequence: TGTGCCAGCAGGCCGGGATCCAATAATTCACCCCTCCACTTT.